This is a list of T cell receptor beta chains from one sample in a study of cytomegalovirus exposure and HLA in healthy donors. Sequencing was performed with immunoSEQ multiplex PCR; in TCRdb, only in-frame clones are kept and a portion is missing. The ten top clones account for about 3.6%, within a sample of some 31,000 clones. The sample comprised PBMCs. These TCRs come from a woman aged 40 to 55 in good health and CMV-seropositive. The CDR3 runs from the conserved cysteine through the conserved F or W.

v_call: TRBV7-2
j_call: TRBJ1-1
cdr3_aa: CASSFTVNTEAFF

v_call: TRBV2
j_call: TRBJ1-2
cdr3_aa: CASSDLGQGQLGYTF

v_call: TRBV2
j_call: TRBJ2-5
cdr3_aa: CASDFLGGAGETQYF

v_call: TRBV28
j_call: TRBJ2-7
cdr3_aa: CAIKAGGPYEQYF

v_call: TRBV7-2
j_call: TRBJ2-5
cdr3_aa: CASSFRVGETQYF

v_call: TRBV7-3
j_call: TRBJ2-1
cdr3_aa: CASSSTSGGDNEQFF

v_call: TRBV14
j_call: TRBJ2-7
cdr3_aa: CASSWTVYEQYF

v_call: TRBV5-1
j_call: TRBJ1-2
cdr3_aa: CASSLQQAYGYTF

v_call: TRBV27
j_call: TRBJ1-5
cdr3_aa: CASSLLGAHQPQHF

v_call: TRBV6-5
j_call: TRBJ2-3
cdr3_aa: CASSSPRQRSTDTQYF

v_call: TRBV13
j_call: TRBJ2-7
cdr3_aa: CASSLPPSGTVTWEQYF

v_call: TRBV29-1
j_call: TRBJ1-2
cdr3_aa: CGGEVSNYGYTF

v_call: TRBV5-4
j_call: TRBJ1-1
cdr3_aa: CASSFQGREAFF

v_call: TRBV7-3
j_call: TRBJ2-1
cdr3_aa: CASSLNVRASYNEQFF

v_call: TRBV10-3
j_call: TRBJ1-2
cdr3_aa: CAISDMGRTGQYGYTF

v_call: TRBV5-1
j_call: TRBJ2-2
cdr3_aa: CASSYRGTGELFF

v_call: TRBV7-9
j_call: TRBJ2-3
cdr3_aa: CASSFGRDTDTQYF

v_call: TRBV4-1
j_call: TRBJ2-7
cdr3_aa: CASSPRPSTGEQYF

v_call: TRBV7-9
j_call: TRBJ1-2
cdr3_aa: CASSPGLGGYTF

v_call: TRBV20-1
j_call: TRBJ2-7
cdr3_aa: CSASYFHEQYF

v_call: TRBV28
j_call: TRBJ2-5
cdr3_aa: CASSSLSGGYGETQYF

v_call: TRBV6-6
j_call: .
cdr3_aa: CASSYGTTYEQYF

v_call: TRBV20-1
j_call: TRBJ1-1
cdr3_aa: CRGDRNTEAFF

v_call: TRBV19
j_call: TRBJ2-1
cdr3_aa: CASNLGGNEQFF

v_call: TRBV4-1
j_call: TRBJ2-1
cdr3_aa: CASSQRTLSYNEQFF

v_call: TRBV7-8
j_call: TRBJ1-2
cdr3_aa: CASSLGTENNYGYTF

v_call: TRBV5-1
j_call: TRBJ2-2
cdr3_aa: CASSSDPGYTGELFF